This is a list of T cell receptor beta chains from one sample in a study of T cell responses to AZD1222 COVID-19 vaccine. This table comes from immunoSEQ multiplex PCR, and its TCRdb copy is limited to in-frame clones, with some not included. The data show about 140,000 clones, with roughly 92% seen just once and around 5.1% held by the top ten. Sequencing used peripheral blood, obtained on day 0 of AZD1222 vaccination. Source of these receptors: an adult in good health. Both conserved end residues are part of each CDR3.

CDR3 protein	J gene	V gene
CASSSGESTDTQYF	TRBJ2-3	TRBV11-3
CASPPPGLNSNQPQHF	TRBJ1-5	TRBV10-1
CASSPGTGAWDTQYF	TRBJ2-3	TRBV5-1
CASNGLQGNTIYF	TRBJ1-3	TRBV2
CATSDRRTDSGTIDTQYF	TRBJ2-3	TRBV24-1
CASSYSGQAQVAFF	TRBJ1-1	TRBV6-2/TRBV6-3
CASRRDTNTGELFF	TRBJ2-2	TRBV2
CSASRTSGSYEQYF	TRBJ2-7	TRBV20-1
CASSSVAGGNNEQFF	TRBJ2-1	TRBV28
CASSGTSGSSYNEQFF	TRBJ2-1	TRBV11-3
CASSLDAATDTQYF	TRBJ2-3	TRBV11-2
CASSPRLAGVTGANVLTF	TRBJ2-6	TRBV18
CASSRVQGDSIQYF	TRBJ2-4	TRBV19
CASSETVEYEQYF	TRBJ2-7	TRBV5-1
CSVTTVGQGPYEQYF	TRBJ2-7	TRBV29-1
CASSQAVSNQPQHF	TRBJ1-5	TRBV3-1/TRBV3-2
CASSLQGAPGNTIYF	TRBJ1-3	TRBV6-5
CASSLLLAGDRYNEQFF	TRBJ2-1	TRBV27
CASSPNQYGTGNQPQHF	TRBJ1-5	TRBV5-5
CAWSVLAESYNEQFF	TRBJ2-1	TRBV30
CASGQSRQGTTEAFF	TRBJ1-1	TRBV12-5
CASRPGTVSGELFF	TRBJ2-2	TRBV6-5
CASSRGAGNTIYF	TRBJ1-3	TRBV3-1/TRBV3-2
CASSLTYQATTNYGYTF	TRBJ1-2	TRBV27
CASSYSAGGTEAFF	TRBJ1-1	TRBV6-5
CASSYSRGGEAFF	TRBJ1-1	TRBV6-5
CASSPREWGSNQPQHF	TRBJ1-5	TRBV18
CASSPKRGAVAEAFF	TRBJ1-1	TRBV28
CASRGGGGLYEQYF	TRBJ2-7	TRBV27
CASSLGVVGNEQFF	TRBJ2-1	TRBV7-2
CASSSGDEYSYTF	TRBJ1-2	TRBV5-6
CASSPGQGRSPLHF	TRBJ1-6	TRBV9
CASSKVGERGYNPHIPYEQYF	TRBJ2-7	TRBV21-1
CASSSTWSSSYEQYF	TRBJ2-7	TRBV9
CAISVGREGRAYEQYF	TRBJ2-7	TRBV10-3
CASSRQGLQNIQYF	TRBJ2-4	TRBV11-1
CASSRPDVYGYTF	TRBJ1-2	TRBV19
CASSEVNTEAFF	TRBJ1-1	TRBV18
CASSLGRGDSPLHF	TRBJ1-6	TRBV11-3
CASSNGQGALGQFF	TRBJ2-1	TRBV19
CASNVNSNTEAFF	TRBJ1-1	TRBV2
CASSLLAGGNEQFF	TRBJ2-1	TRBV7-2
CASSGHRNIHTQETQYF	TRBJ2-5	TRBV6-1
CASSFLTSGSSYEQYF	TRBJ2-7	TRBV5-6
CASSLTGATSEAFF	TRBJ1-1	TRBV5-6
CASSRGNLFF	TRBJ2-1	TRBV3-1/TRBV3-2
CASTTPRSMGCGPQHF	TRBJ1-5	TRBV7-9